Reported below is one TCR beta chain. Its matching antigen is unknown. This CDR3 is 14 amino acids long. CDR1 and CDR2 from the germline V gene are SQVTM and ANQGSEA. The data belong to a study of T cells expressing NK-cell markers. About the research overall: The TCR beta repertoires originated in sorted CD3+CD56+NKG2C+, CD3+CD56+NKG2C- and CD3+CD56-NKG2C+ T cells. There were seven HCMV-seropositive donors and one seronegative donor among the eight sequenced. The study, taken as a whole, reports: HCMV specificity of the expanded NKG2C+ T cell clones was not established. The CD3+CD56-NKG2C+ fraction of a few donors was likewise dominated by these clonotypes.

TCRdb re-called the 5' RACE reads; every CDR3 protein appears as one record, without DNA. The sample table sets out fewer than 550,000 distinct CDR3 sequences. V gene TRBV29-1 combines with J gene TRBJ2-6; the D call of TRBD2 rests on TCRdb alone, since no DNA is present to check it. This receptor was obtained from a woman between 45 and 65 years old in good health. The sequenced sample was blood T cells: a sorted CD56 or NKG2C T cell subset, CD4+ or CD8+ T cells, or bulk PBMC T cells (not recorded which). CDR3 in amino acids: CSVDGPSGANVLTF.